This TCR beta chain was recovered during a study of shared clonotypes between healthy human individuals. Study outcomes and limitations: Richness estimates generally favored naive over memory subsets. Donor clonotype sharing was expected to depend on sequencing depth.

Germline trimming cut 2 bases from V and 2 bases from J; bases unmatched to any gene: 9. Germline V gene lookup returns CDR1 SQVTM and CDR2 ANQGSEA. The CDR3 is 17 residues long. Comments on this clone: The antigen is not known.

Deep-level settings were used for running the assay. The data were produced by immunoSEQ multiplex PCR, yet TCRdb's version contains in-frame clones alone and is incomplete. The sample includes 150,000 to 200,000 clones, approximately 70% seen only once; the top ten take about 10%. The V gene is TRBV29-1, the J gene TRBJ2-6; the match to TRBD1 covers 7 bases. Sequencing was carried out using memory CD4+ T cells sorted from blood. Subset indicated: CD45RA-negative fraction. The TCR sequence derives from a man aged 25-40 years in good health. The DNA for the CDR3 is TGCAGCGTTGAACCCCAACAGGGGTTGGCTGGGGCCAACGTCCTGACTTTC. The encoded protein is CSVEPQQGLAGANVLTF.